The text below deals with one TCR beta chain. The target antigen is unknown. The data are from a study of blood T cells in healthy people across ages. Points from the study as a whole: It was held that the diversity estimates obtained from one million T cells were underestimates. The recorded TCR beta diversity per million T cells decreased in a roughly linear manner with age.

Every donor gave 9.5 to 10 milliliters of peripheral blood. A second PCR of about 6 to 11 cycles used a sample-barcoded 5' primer and a J-beta primer mix. Each sample provided no less than 3 million CDR3-containing paired-end reads. MiXCR, applied by TCRdb to the 5' RACE reads, yields one record per CDR3 protein. The profile shows about 900,000 distinct CDR3 sequences, 45% to 50% of them singletons. The germline CDR1 and CDR2 sequences are SEHNR and FQNEAQ (reference sequence). The CDR3 runs to 14 residues. Between the trimmed V and J ends, which lost 6 bases and 0 bases, there was a span of 11 bases.

V is TRBV7-9 and J is TRBJ1-1; D possibly corresponds to TRBD1 (6 bases). The sample comprised blood. This sequence was found in a young man in good health. DNA for the CDR3: TGTGCCAGCAGAGCTGCAGGGGTGAACACTGAAGCTTTCTTT. Amino acid sequence: CASRAAGVNTEAFF.